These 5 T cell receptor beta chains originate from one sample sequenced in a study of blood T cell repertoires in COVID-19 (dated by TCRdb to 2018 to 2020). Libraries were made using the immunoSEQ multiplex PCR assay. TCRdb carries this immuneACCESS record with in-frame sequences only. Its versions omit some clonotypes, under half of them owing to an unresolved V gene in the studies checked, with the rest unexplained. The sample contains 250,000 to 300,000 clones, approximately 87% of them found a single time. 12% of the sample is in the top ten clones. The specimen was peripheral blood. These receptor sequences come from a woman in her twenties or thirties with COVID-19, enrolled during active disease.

The CDR3 loop reads CASSVTGGVNYGYTF. The CDR3 DNA reads as TGTGCCAGCAGCGTTACAGGGGGAGTGAACTATGGCTACACCTTC. The J gene is TRBJ1-2, the V gene TRBV9, with 8 bases identical to TRBD1. CDR1 is SGDLS and CDR2 is YYNGEE in the germline V gene. Trimming removed 2 bases from V and 2 bases from J; junction bases left unmatched: 5. CDR3 length: 15 residues.

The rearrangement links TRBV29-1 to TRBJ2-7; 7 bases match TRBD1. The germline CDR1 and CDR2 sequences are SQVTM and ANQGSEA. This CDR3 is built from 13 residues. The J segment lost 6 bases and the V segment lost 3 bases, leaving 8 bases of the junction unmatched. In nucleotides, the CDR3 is TGCAGCGTTGATTTAACAGGGGTAGGCGAGCAGTACTTC. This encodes CSVDLTGVGEQYF.

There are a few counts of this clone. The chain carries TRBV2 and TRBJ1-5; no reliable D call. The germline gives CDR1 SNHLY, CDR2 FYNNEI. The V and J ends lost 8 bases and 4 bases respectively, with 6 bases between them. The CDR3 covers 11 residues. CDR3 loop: CASGGNQPQHF. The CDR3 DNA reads TGTGCCAGCGGAGGGAATCAGCCCCAGCATTTT.

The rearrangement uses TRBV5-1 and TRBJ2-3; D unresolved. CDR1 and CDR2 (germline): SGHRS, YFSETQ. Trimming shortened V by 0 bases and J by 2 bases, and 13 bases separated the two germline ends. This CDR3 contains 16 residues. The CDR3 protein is CASSLGVARDTDTQYF. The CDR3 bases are TGCGCCAGCAGCTTGGGAGTAGCCAGAGACACAGATACGCAGTATTTT.

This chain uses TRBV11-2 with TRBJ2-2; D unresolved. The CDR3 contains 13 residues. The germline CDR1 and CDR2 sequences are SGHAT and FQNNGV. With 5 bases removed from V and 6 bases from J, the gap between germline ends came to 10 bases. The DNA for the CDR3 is TGTGCCAGCAGCCCGTACGGTGCCGGGGAGCTGTTTTTT. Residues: CASSPYGAGELFF.